The entry that follows covers one TCR beta chain sequence. This entry comes from a study of blood T cell repertoires in COVID-19. The V gene's germline CDR1 is SNHLY and CDR2 FYNNEI. The CDR3 sequence is 12 residues long. The V gene lost 3 bases and the J gene lost 4 bases, with 4 bases spanning the gap. Sequenced by immunoSEQ multiplex PCR; TCRdb stores in-frame clones only, minus some. The sample has 60,000 to 80,000 clones; about four fifths are singletons. The chain is built from TRBV2 and TRBJ1-3, with no clear D. This clonotype originated in a man in his fifties or sixties with active COVID-19. The material sequenced was peripheral blood. CDR3 protein: CASSDRGNTIYF. The DNA of the CDR3 is TGTGCCAGCAGTGACCGGGGAAACACCATATATTTT.